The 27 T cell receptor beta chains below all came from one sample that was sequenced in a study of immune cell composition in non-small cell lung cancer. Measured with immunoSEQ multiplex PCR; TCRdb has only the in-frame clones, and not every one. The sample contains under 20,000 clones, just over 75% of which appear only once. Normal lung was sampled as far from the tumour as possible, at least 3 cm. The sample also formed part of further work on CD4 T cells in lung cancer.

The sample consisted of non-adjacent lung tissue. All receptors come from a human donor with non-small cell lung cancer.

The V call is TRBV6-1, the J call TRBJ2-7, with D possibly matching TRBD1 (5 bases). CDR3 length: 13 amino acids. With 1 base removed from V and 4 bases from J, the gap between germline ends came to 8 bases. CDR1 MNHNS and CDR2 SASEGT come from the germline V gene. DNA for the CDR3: TGTGCCAGCAGTGAAGTTCAGGGTTACGAGCAGTACTTC. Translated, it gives CASSEVQGYEQYF.

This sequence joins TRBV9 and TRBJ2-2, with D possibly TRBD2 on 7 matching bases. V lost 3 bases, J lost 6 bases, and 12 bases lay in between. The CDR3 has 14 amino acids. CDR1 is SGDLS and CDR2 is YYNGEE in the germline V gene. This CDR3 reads CASSAQGRAGELFF. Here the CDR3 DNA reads TGTGCCAGCAGCGCCCAGGGGAGGGCCGGGGAGCTGTTTTTT.

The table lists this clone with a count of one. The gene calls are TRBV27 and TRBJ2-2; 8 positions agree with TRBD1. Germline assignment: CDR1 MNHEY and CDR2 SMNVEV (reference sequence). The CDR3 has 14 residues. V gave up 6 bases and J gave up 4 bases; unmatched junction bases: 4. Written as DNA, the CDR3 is TGTGCCAGCAGGGTAGGACAGGGCACCGGGGAGCTGTTTTTT. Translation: CASRVGQGTGELFF.

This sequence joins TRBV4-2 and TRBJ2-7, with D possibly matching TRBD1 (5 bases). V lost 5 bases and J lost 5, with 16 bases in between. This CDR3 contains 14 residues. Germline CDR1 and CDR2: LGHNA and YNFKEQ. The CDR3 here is CASSLGGGAHEQYF. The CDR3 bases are TGTGCCAGCAGCTTAGGCGGTGGGGCCCACGAGCAGTACTTC.

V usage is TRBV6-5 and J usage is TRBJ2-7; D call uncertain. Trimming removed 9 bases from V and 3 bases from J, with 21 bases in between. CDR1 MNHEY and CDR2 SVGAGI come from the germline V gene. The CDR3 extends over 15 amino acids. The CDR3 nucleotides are TGTGCCAGTAATGGGAACTCGGCAATCCACTACGAGCAGTACTTC. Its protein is CASNGNSAIHYEQYF.

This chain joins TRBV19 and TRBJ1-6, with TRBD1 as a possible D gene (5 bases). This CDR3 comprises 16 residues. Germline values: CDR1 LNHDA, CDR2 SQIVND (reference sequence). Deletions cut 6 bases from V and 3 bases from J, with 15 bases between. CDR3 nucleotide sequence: TGTGCCAGTAGCGAACGGGGCCTTTACTATAATTCACCCCTCCACTTT. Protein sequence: CASSERGLYYNSPLHF.

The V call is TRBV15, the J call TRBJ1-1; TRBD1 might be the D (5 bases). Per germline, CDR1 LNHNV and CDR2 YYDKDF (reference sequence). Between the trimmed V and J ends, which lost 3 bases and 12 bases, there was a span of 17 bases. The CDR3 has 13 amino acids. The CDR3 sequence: CATSSSEGSGTFF. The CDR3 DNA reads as TGTGCCACCAGCAGTTCAGAGGGGTCGGGAACTTTCTTT.

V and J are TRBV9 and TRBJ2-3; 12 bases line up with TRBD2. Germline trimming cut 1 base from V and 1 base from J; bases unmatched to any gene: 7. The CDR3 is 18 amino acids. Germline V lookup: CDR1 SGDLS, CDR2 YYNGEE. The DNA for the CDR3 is TGTGCCAGCAGCGTACGGCCACTAGCGGGGGGAGGCACAGATACGCAGTATTTT. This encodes CASSVRPLAGGGTDTQYF.

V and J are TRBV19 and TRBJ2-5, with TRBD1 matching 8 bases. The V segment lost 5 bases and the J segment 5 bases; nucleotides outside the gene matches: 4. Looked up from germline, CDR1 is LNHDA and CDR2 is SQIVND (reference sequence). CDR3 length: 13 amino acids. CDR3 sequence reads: CASSQDRVETQYF. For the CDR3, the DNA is TGTGCCAGTAGTCAGGACAGGGTGGAGACCCAGTACTTC.

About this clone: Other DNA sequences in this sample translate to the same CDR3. CDR3 sequence: CASSVGLAGGTDTQYF. As DNA, the CDR3 is TGTGCCAGCAGCGTAGGCCTAGCGGGGGGGACAGATACGCAGTATTTT. The genes are TRBV9 and TRBJ2-3; 12 nucleotides agree with TRBD2. The V gene end was trimmed by 0 bases and the J gene end by 3 bases; junction bases not matched to a gene: 2. The CDR3 contains 16 residues. Germline lookup yields CDR1 SGDLS and CDR2 YYNGEE.

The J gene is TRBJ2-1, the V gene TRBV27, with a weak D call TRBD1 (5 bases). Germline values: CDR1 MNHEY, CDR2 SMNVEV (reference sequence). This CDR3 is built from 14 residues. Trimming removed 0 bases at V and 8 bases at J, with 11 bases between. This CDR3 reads CASSLSRQGYEQFF. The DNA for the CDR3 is TGTGCCAGCAGTTTATCTCGGCAGGGCTATGAGCAGTTCTTC.

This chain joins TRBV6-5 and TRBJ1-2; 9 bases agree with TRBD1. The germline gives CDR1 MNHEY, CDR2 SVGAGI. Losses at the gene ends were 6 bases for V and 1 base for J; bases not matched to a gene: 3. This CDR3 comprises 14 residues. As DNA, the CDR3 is TGTGCCAGCAGGCCGGACAGGGGTAACTATGGCTACACCTTC. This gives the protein CASRPDRGNYGYTF.

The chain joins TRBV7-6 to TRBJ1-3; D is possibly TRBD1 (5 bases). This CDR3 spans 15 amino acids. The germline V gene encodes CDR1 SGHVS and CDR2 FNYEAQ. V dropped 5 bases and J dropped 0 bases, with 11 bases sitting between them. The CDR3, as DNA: TGTGCCAGCAGCCGTGACAGTTCCTCTGGAAACACCATATATTTT. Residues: CASSRDSSSGNTIYF.

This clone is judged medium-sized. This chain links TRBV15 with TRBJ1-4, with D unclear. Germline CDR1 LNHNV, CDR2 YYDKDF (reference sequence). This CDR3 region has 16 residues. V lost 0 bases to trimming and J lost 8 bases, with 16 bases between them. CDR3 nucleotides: TGTGCCACCAGCAGAGATCATAGGGCGCCGGGGGAAAAACTGTTTTTT. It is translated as CATSRDHRAPGEKLFF.

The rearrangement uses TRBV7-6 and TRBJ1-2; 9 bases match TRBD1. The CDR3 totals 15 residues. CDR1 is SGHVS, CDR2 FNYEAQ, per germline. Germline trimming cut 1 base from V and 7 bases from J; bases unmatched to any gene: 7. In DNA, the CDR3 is TGTGCCAGCAGCTTAGGTCCGGGACAGGGAAGTGGCTACACCTTC. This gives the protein CASSLGPGQGSGYTF.

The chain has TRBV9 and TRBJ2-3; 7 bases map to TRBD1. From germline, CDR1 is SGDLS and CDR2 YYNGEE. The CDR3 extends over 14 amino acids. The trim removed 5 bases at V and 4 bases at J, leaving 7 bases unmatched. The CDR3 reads CASRDEGAPDTQYF. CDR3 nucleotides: TGTGCCAGCAGGGACGAGGGGGCCCCAGATACGCAGTATTTT.

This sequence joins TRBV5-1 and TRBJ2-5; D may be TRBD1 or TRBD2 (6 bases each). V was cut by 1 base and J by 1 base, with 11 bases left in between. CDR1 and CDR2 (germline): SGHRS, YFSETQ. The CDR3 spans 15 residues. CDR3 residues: CASSLSGAGQETQYF. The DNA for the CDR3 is TGCGCCAGCAGCTTGTCGGGGGCGGGCCAAGAGACCCAGTACTTC.

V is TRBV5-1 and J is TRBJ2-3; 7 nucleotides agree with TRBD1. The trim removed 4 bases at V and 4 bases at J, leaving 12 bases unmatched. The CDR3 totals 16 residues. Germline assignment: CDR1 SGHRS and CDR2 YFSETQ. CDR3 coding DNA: TGCGCCAGCAGCACCAGTACAGGGGACCTAGCAGATACGCAGTATTTT. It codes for CASSTSTGDLADTQYF.

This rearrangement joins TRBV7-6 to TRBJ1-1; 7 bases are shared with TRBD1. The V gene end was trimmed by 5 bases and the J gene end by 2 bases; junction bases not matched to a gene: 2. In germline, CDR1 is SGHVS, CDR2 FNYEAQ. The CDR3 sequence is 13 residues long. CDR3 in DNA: TGTGCCAGCAGCCGACAGGGCAACACTGAAGCTTTCTTT. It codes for CASSRQGNTEAFF.

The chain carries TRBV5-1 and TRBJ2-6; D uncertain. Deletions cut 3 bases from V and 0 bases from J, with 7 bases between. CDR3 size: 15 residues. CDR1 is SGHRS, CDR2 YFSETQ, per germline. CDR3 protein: CASSSHGSGANVLTF. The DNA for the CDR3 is TGCGCCAGCAGCTCACACGGCTCTGGGGCCAACGTCCTGACTTTC. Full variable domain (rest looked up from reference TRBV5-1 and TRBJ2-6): KAGVTQTPRYLIKTRGQQVTLSCSPISGHRSVSWYQQTPGQGLQFLFEYFSETQRNKGNFPGRFSGRQFSNSRSEMNVSTLELGDSALYLCASSSHGSGANVLTFGAGSRLTVL.

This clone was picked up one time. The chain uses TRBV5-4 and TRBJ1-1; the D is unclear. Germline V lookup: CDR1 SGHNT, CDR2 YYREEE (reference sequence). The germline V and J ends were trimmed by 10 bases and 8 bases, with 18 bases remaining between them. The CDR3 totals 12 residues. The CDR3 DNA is TGTGCCGGCTCGACCCCCAGCTCGGAAGCTTTCTTT. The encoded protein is CAGSTPSSEAFF.

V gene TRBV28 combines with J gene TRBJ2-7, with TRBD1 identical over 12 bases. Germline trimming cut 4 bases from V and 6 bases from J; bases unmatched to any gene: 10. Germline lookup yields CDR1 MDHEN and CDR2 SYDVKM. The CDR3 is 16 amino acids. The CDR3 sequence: CASSSFTGTGGLEQYF. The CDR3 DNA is TGTGCCAGCAGTTCATTTACCGGGACAGGGGGCCTCGAGCAGTACTTC.

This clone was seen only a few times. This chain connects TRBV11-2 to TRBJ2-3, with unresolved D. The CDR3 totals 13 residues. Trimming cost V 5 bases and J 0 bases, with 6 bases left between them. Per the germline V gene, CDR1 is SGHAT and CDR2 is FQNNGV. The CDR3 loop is CASSQTSTDTQYF. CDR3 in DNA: TGTGCCAGCAGCCAGACTAGCACAGATACGCAGTATTTT.

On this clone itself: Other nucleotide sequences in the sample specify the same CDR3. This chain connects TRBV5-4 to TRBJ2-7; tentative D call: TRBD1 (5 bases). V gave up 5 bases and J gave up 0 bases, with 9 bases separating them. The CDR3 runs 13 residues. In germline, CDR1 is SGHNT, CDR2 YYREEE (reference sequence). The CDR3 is CASRDSSSYEQYF. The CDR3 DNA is TGTGCCAGCAGAGACAGCAGCTCCTACGAGCAGTACTTC. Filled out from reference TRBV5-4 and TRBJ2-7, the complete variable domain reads ETGVTQSPTHLIKTRGQQVTLRCSSQSGHNTVSWYQQALGQGPQFIFQYYREEENGRGNFPPRFSGLQFPNYSSELNVNALELDDSALYLCASRDSSSYEQYFGPGTRLTVT.

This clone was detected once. The CDR3: CAWRVTATGELFF. Here the CDR3 DNA reads TGTGCCTGGAGGGTGACAGCCACCGGGGAGCTGTTTTTT. The chain employs TRBV30 and TRBJ2-2; D is possibly TRBD1 (5 bases). V gave up 3 bases and J gave up 4 bases, with 9 bases separating them. The CDR3 sequence is 13 residues long. CDR1 and CDR2 (germline): GTSNPN, SVGIG (reference sequence).

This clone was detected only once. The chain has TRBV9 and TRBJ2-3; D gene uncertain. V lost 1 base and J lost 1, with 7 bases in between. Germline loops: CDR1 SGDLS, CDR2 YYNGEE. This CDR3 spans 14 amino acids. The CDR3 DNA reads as TGTGCCAGCAGCGTATCCCACGGCACAGATACGCAGTATTTT. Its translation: CASSVSHGTDTQYF. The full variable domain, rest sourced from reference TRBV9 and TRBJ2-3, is DSGVTQTPKHLITATGQRVTLRCSPRSGDLSVYWYQQSLDQGLQFLIQYYNGEERAKGNILERFSAQQFPDLHSELNLSSLELGDSALYFCASSVSHGTDTQYFGPGTRLTVL.

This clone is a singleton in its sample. CDR3: CAISVSETYGYTF. The CDR3 coding sequence is TGTGCCATCAGTGTATCAGAAACGTATGGCTACACCTTC. The chain combines TRBV10-3 with TRBJ1-2; D unclear. Germline V CDR1 and CDR2: ENHRY, SYGVKD. CDR3 length equals 13 residues. Trimming took off 4 bases at V and 5 bases at J, with 11 bases between the two ends.